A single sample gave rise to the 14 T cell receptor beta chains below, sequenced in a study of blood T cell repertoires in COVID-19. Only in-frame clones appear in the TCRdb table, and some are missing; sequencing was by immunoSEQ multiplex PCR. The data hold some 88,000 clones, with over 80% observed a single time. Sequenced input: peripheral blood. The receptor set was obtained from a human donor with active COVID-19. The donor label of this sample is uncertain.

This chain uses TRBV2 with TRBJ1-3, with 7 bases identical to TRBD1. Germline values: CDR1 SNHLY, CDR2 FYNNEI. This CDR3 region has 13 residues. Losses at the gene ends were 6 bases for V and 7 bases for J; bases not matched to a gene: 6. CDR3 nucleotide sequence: TGTGCCAGCAGGCGCTTACAGGGGAACACCATATATTTT. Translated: CASRRLQGNTIYF.

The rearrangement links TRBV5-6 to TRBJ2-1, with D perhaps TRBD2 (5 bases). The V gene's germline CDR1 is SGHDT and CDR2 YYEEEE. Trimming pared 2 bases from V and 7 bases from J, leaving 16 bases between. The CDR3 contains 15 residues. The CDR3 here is CASSFVTGSKNEQFF. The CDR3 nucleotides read TGTGCCAGCAGCTTTGTTACGGGGTCCAAAAATGAGCAGTTCTTC.

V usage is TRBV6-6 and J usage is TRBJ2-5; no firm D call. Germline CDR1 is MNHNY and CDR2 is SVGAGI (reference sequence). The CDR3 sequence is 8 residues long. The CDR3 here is CPLETQYF. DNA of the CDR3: TGTCCACTTGAGACCCAGTACTTC.

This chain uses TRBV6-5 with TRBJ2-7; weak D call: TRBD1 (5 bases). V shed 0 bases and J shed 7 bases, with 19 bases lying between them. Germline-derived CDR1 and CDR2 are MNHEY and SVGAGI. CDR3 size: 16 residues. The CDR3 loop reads CASSYSIYDRSLEQYF. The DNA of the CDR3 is TGTGCCAGCAGTTACTCGATTTATGACAGAAGCTTGGAGCAGTACTTC.

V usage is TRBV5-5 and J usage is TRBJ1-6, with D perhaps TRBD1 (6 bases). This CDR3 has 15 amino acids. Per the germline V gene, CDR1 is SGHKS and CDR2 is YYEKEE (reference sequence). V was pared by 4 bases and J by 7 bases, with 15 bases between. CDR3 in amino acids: CASSPAGTLNSPLHF. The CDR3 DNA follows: TGTGCCAGCAGCCCCGCCGGGACACTCAATTCACCCCTCCACTTT.

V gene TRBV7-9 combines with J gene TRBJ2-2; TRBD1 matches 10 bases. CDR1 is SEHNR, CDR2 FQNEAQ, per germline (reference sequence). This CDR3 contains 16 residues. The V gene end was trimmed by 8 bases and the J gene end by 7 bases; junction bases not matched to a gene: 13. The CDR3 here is CASHPPGQGQIGELFF. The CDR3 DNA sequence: TGTGCCAGCCACCCTCCGGGACAGGGGCAGATCGGGGAGCTGTTTTTT.

This chain's CDR3 is CASSSLAGALVTGELFF. The CDR3, as DNA: TGTGCCAGCAGCTCTCTAGCGGGGGCCCTCGTGACCGGGGAGCTGTTTTTT. The genes are TRBV7-2 and TRBJ2-2; TRBD2 agrees at 10 bases. From germline, CDR1 is SGHTA and CDR2 FQGNSA. CDR3 length: 17 residues. The junction had 10 bases not matched to a gene; V was cut back by 4 bases and J by 5 bases.

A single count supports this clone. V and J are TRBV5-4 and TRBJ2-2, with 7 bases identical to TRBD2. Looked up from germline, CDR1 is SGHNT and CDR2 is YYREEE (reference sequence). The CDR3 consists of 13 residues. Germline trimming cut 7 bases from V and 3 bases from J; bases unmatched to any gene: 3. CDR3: CASGSGHTGELFF. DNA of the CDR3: TGTGCCAGCGGTAGCGGGCACACCGGGGAGCTGTTTTTT.

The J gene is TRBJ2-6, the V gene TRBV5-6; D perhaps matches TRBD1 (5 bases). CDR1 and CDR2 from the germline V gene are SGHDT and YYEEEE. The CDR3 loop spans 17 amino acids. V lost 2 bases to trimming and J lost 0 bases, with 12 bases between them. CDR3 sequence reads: CASSLDSLYSGANVLTF. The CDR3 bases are TGTGCCAGCAGCTTAGACAGCTTGTACTCTGGGGCCAACGTCCTGACTTTC.

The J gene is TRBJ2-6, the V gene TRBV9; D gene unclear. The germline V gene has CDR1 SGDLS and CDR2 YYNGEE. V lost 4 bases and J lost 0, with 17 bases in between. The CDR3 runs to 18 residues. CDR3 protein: CASSPRSVGGSGANVLTF. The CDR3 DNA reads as TGTGCCAGCAGCCCCCGGTCCGTAGGCGGCTCTGGGGCCAACGTCCTGACTTTC.

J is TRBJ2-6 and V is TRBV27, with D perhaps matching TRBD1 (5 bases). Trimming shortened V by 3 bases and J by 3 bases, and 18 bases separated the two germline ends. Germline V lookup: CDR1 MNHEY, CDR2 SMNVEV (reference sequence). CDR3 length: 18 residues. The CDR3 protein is CASSFGQGLNGGANVLTF. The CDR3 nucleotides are TGTGCCAGCAGTTTCGGGCAGGGTCTTAACGGTGGGGCCAACGTCCTGACTTTC. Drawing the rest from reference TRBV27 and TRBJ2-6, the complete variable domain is EAQVTQNPRYLITVTGKKLTVTCSQNMNHEYMSWYRQDPGLGLRQIYYSMNVEVTDKGDVPEGYKVSRKEKRNFPLILESPSPNQTSLYFCASSFGQGLNGGANVLTFGAGSRLTVL.

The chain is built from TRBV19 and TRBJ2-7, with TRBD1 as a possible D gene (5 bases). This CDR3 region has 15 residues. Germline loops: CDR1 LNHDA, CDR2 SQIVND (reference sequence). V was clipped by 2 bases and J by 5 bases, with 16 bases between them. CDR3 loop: CASSIKSRALNEQYF. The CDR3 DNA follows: TGTGCCAGTAGTATAAAAAGCAGGGCCCTCAACGAGCAGTACTTC.

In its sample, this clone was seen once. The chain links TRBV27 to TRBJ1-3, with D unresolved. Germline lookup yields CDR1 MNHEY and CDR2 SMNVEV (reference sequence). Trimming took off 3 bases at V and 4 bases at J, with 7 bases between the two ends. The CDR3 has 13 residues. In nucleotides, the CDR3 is TGTGCCAGCAGTTTCAACTTCGGAAACACCATATATTTT. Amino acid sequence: CASSFNFGNTIYF.

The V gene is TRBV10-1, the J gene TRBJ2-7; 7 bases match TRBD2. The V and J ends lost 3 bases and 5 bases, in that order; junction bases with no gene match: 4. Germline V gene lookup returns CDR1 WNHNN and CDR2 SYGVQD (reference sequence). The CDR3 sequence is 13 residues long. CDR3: CASSEGTSDEQYF. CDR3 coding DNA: TGCGCCAGCAGTGAAGGTACTAGCGACGAGCAGTACTTC.